The source of this TCR beta chain is a study of identical twins. TCRdb processed the 5' RACE reads anew with MiXCR; each CDR3 protein has one entry. Among 230,000 or so distinct CDR3 sequences, roughly 8.7% were seen once, and the ten largest hold approximately 3%. All donors were healthy Caucasians. Worth noting for this clonotype: Its antigen is not identified.

CDR3 size: 17 residues. V dropped 1 base and J dropped 7; count of bases not matched to a gene: 9. Per the germline V gene, CDR1 is MNHNS and CDR2 is SASEGT. Broader study findings: Modelling approaches yielded underestimates of out-of-frame TCR alpha sharing between monozygotic twins. Memory repertoires showed no such pattern, whereas abundant cord blood beta clonotypes carried fewer insertions. Findings depended on cross-sectional statistics rather than tracking the same donors.

This same sample was also taken into another study, of yellow fever vaccine responses in identical twins.

The chain has TRBV6-1 and TRBJ2-1, with TRBD2 matching 11 bases. The sequencing input was CD8+ T cells sorted from blood. The receptor comes from a woman aged 18-29 years in good health. CDR3 protein: CASSEEGLADKRNEQFF. The DNA of the CDR3 is TGTGCCAGCAGTGAAGAGGGACTAGCGGATAAACGGAATGAGCAGTTCTTC.